The 30 T cell receptor beta chains given below trace back to one sample, sequenced in a study of neurological immune-mediated disorders (dated by TCRdb to between 2018 and 2020). The method was 5' RACE. These reads were obtained on an Illumina HiSeq 2500. TCRdb itself trimmed the public reads at Q25 with fastp, ran MiXCR and retained productive beta chains. Rows are unified per CDR3 protein, each entry keeping the most common DNA and genes. The sample contains tens of thousands of distinct CDR3 sequences, 13% to 15% of them found a single time. The leading ten clones occupy 6.8% of the sample. Sequenced material: PBMCs. Receptors were obtained from a woman aged 50 to 65 in good health.

This clonotype was observed many times. The chain couples TRBV15 to TRBJ1-2; D call uncertain. This CDR3 has 15 amino acids. Trimming cost V 3 bases and J 2 bases, with 13 bases left between them. CDR1 is LNHNV, CDR2 YYDKDF, per germline (reference sequence). The CDR3 DNA follows: TGTGCCACCAGCAGTGGACGGACGCAAAACTATGGCTACACCTTC. It is translated as CATSSGRTQNYGYTF.

This clonotype was observed at least ten times. The chain combines TRBV7-9 with TRBJ2-1; possibly TRBD2 for D (6 bases). Trimming shortened V by 3 bases and J by 8 bases, and 17 bases separated the two germline ends. The CDR3 is 15 residues long. From germline, CDR1 is SEHNR and CDR2 FQNEAQ (reference sequence). CDR3 sequence (DNA): TGTGCCAGCAGCTTTCAGGGACTTTGGAGGGATGAGCAGTTCTTC. Its translation is CASSFQGLWRDEQFF.

This clonotype showed up many times. The chain recombines TRBV11-3 with TRBJ1-1; D is perhaps TRBD1 (6 bases). Germline V lookup: CDR1 SGHNT, CDR2 YENEEA. This CDR3 is 16 amino acids long. V shed 5 bases and J shed 5 bases, with 21 bases lying between them. The CDR3 is CASSHARAGVDTEAFF. The CDR3 nucleotides read TGTGCCAGCAGCCACGCCAGGGCAGGGGTCGATACTGAAGCTTTCTTT.

On this clonotype itself: At one end the junction does not follow the germline gene, possibly because of a read error. In DNA, the CDR3 is TGCACCAGCAGTCCGCCCGGGACAGGGGGCTTCAATGAGCAGTTCTTC. It codes for CTSSPPGTGGFNEQFF. The chain joins TRBV5-1 to TRBJ2-1; 12 positions agree with TRBD1. The CDR3 length is 16 residues. CDR1 and CDR2 (germline): SGHRS, YFSETQ.

This clonotype was observed many times. The gene calls are TRBV27 and TRBJ1-4; no clear D. Germline V lookup: CDR1 MNHEY, CDR2 SMNVEV (reference sequence). Deletions cut 8 bases from V and 3 bases from J, with 13 bases between. The CDR3 extends over 14 amino acids. The CDR3 loop is CASGEPTSNEKLFF. Here the CDR3 DNA reads TGTGCCAGCGGTGAACCGACTTCTAATGAAAAACTGTTTTTT.

Ten or more counts support this clonotype. This sequence joins TRBV5-1 and TRBJ1-5; D ambiguous. The germline CDR1 and CDR2 sequences are SGHRS and YFSETQ. This CDR3 spans 17 amino acids. V was cut by 0 bases and J by 7 bases, with 20 bases left in between. CDR3 loop: CASSLGGSSATEQPQHF. CDR3 in DNA: TGCGCCAGCAGCTTGGGCGGCAGTTCCGCTACCGAGCAGCCCCAGCATTTT.

This clonotype was seen ten or more times. The chain recombines TRBV2 with TRBJ2-1, with a possible D match to TRBD1 (7 bases). From germline, CDR1 is SNHLY and CDR2 FYNNEI. The CDR3 sequence is 16 residues long. Deletions cut 4 bases from V and 9 bases from J, with 22 bases between. CDR3 sequence reads: CASSANPQGVGGEQFF. The CDR3, as DNA: TGTGCCAGCAGTGCAAACCCGCAGGGGGTGGGGGGTGAGCAGTTCTTC. The full variable domain, rest sourced from reference TRBV2 and TRBJ2-1, is EPEVTQTPSHQVTQMGQEVILRCVPISNHLYFYWYRQILGQKVEFLVSFYNNEISEKSEIFDDQFSVERPDGSNFTLKIRSTKLEDSAMYFCASSANPQGVGGEQFFGPGTRLTVL.

This clonotype occurred many times. The chain combines TRBV7-2 with TRBJ2-6; TRBD1 agrees at 7 bases. Per the germline V gene, CDR1 is SGHTA and CDR2 is FQGNSA. The CDR3 runs to 16 residues. Trimming removed 5 bases from V and 4 bases from J; junction bases left unmatched: 8. Here the CDR3 DNA reads TGTGCCAGCAGCGTACCCACAGGGGTCGGGGCCAACGTCCTGACTTTC. Translated: CASSVPTGVGANVLTF.

This clonotype was recorded at least ten times. The chain recombines TRBV7-9 with TRBJ1-2, with D hard to call. CDR1 and CDR2 (germline): SEHNR, FQNEAQ (reference sequence). The CDR3 has 16 amino acids. Trimming took off 2 bases at V and 0 bases at J, with 13 bases between the two ends. The DNA of the CDR3 is TGTGCCAGCAGCTTATTAGCCGAGGGTTCTAACTATGGCTACACCTTC. Amino acid sequence: CASSLLAEGSNYGYTF.

This clonotype was recorded many times. This chain uses TRBV28 with TRBJ1-4, with D possibly TRBD1 on 5 matching bases. CDR3 length equals 14 residues. CDR1 is MDHEN and CDR2 is SYDVKM in the germline V gene. Trimming pared 7 bases from V and 7 bases from J, leaving 16 bases between. The CDR3 here is CASTPGGLGEKLFF. The DNA of the CDR3 is TGTGCCAGCACCCCCGGGGGATTAGGTGAAAAACTGTTTTTT.

In its sample, this clonotype was seen many times. The rearrangement links TRBV4-2 to TRBJ1-6; TRBD1 aligns across 7 bases. The V segment lost 4 bases and the J segment 2 bases; nucleotides outside the gene matches: 5. Germline V lookup: CDR1 LGHNA, CDR2 YNFKEQ. The CDR3 runs to 16 residues. For the CDR3, the DNA is TGTGCCAGCAGCCTTGGGGGGACAGCCTATAATTCACCCCTCCACTTT. Translated: CASSLGGTAYNSPLHF.

This clonotype was seen many times. This rearrangement joins TRBV29-1 to TRBJ2-5, with D perhaps assigned TRBD1 or TRBD2 (5 bases each). There are 13 residues in the CDR3. V shed 1 base and J shed 2 bases, with 8 bases lying between them. The germline V gene has CDR1 SQVTM and CDR2 ANQGSEA. The CDR3 sequence: CSVEGDPQETQYF. CDR3 bases: TGCAGCGTTGAAGGGGACCCACAAGAGACCCAGTACTTC.

The table lists this clonotype with a few counts. With a much larger clone just one base away, this may be a read error. V is TRBV5-1 and J is TRBJ2-2; TRBD2 aligns across 11 bases. Germline CDR1 and CDR2: SGHRS and YFSETQ. The CDR3 sequence is 17 residues long. The J segment lost 10 bases and the V segment lost 4 bases, leaving 15 bases of the junction unmatched. The CDR3, as DNA: TGCGCCAGCAGCGCATTACTAGCGGGAGACCTCACCACGGAGCTGTTTTTT. Protein: CASSALLAGDLTTELFF.

This clonotype was seen many times. The chain uses TRBV27 and TRBJ2-5; 9 bases match TRBD2. Trimming removed 5 bases from V and 5 bases from J; junction bases left unmatched: 12. This CDR3 comprises 16 residues. The germline V gene has CDR1 MNHEY and CDR2 SMNVEV (reference sequence). The CDR3: CASSPSAGGALETQYF. The CDR3 DNA reads as TGTGCCAGCAGTCCCTCAGCGGGGGGAGCATTGGAGACCCAGTACTTC.

CDR3 DNA sequence: TGTGCCAGCAGTCCCTACGGGGACAATCAGCCCCAGCATTTT. Translation: CASSPYGDNQPQHF. The chain uses TRBV12-3 or TRBV12-4 and TRBJ1-5; D remains ambiguous. V was cut by 5 bases and J by 3 bases, with 11 bases left in between. The CDR3 extends over 14 amino acids.

This clonotype occurred many times. The chain uses TRBV28 and TRBJ1-1; possibly TRBD1 for D (5 bases). Trimming stripped 4 bases from V and 14 bases from J, with 14 bases between. This CDR3 is built from 11 residues. Germline V gene sequence: CDR1 MDHEN, CDR2 SYDVKM. DNA of the CDR3: TGTGCCAGCAGTTGGGGGAGTTTCGACTTCTTT. Its translation: CASSWGSFDFF.

This clonotype was observed a handful of times. V and J are TRBV14 and TRBJ2-3, with a weak D call TRBD1 (6 bases). This CDR3 has 18 residues. Germline V gene lookup returns CDR1 SGHDN and CDR2 FVKESK. Between the trimmed V and J ends, which lost 0 bases and 5 bases, there was a span of 21 bases. This chain's CDR3 is CASSQDPTGYEGEDTQYF. In nucleotides, the CDR3 is TGTGCCAGCAGCCAAGATCCTACAGGGTATGAAGGCGAAGATACGCAGTATTTT.

This clonotype was counted many times. The rearrangement links TRBV20-1 to TRBJ2-3; 7 positions agree with TRBD2. The CDR3 is 14 amino acids. CDR1 is DFQATT, CDR2 SNEGSKA, per germline (reference sequence). J was trimmed by 2 bases and V by 6 bases; bases with no gene match: 8. The CDR3 DNA sequence: TGCAGTGCCAATAGAGCGGGGAACACAGATACGCAGTATTTT. Its protein product is CSANRAGNTDTQYF.

Ten or more counts support this clonotype. The CDR3 bases are TGCGCCAGCAGCTTTGACGATAGCGGGGGAATCTACGAGCAGTACTTC. This encodes CASSFDDSGGIYEQYF. The rearrangement joins TRBV5-1 to TRBJ2-7; TRBD2 agrees at 9 bases. This CDR3 has 16 residues. V gave up 2 bases and J gave up 3 bases; unmatched junction bases: 9. Germline V gives CDR1 SGHRS, CDR2 YFSETQ.

This clonotype has a count of ten or more. The chain recombines TRBV28 with TRBJ1-5, with 9 bases lining up with TRBD1. In germline, CDR1 is MDHEN, CDR2 SYDVKM. The V and J ends lost 3 bases and 9 bases, in that order; junction bases with no gene match: 12. The CDR3 covers 16 residues. CDR3: CASSFGTGTFGRPQHF. The DNA for the CDR3 is TGTGCCAGCAGTTTTGGGACAGGGACGTTCGGGCGGCCCCAGCATTTT.

This clonotype was detected ten times or more. The chain couples TRBV7-9 to TRBJ1-6; possibly TRBD1 for D (5 bases). The CDR3 has 16 amino acids. Germline V gene sequence: CDR1 SEHNR, CDR2 FQNEAQ (reference sequence). V was cut by 4 bases and J by 7 bases, with 17 bases left in between. The CDR3 DNA sequence: TGTGCCAGCAGCTCCTTAACGCTCGGGACCAATTCACCCCTCCACTTT. Translation: CASSSLTLGTNSPLHF.

This clonotype appeared many times. The rearrangement uses TRBV28 and TRBJ2-3; D uncertain. V was clipped by 2 bases and J by 6 bases, with 9 bases between them. There are 13 residues in the CDR3. The germline gives CDR1 MDHEN, CDR2 SYDVKM. CDR3 sequence reads: CASSLPRSDTQYF. DNA for the CDR3: TGTGCCAGCAGTTTACCCCGCTCGGATACGCAGTATTTT. Together with reference TRBV28 and TRBJ2-3, the CDR3 gives the full variable domain: DVKVTQSSRYLVKRTGEKVFLECVQDMDHENMFWYRQDPGLGLRLIYFSYDVKMKEKGDIPEGYSVSREKKERFSLILESASTNQTSMYLCASSLPRSDTQYFGPGTRLTVL.

This clonotype occurred many times. The DNA for the CDR3 is TGTGCCAGCACCTTTAGACAGTCCTACGAGCAGTACTTC. Encoded protein: CASTFRQSYEQYF. The V call is TRBV5-5, the J call TRBJ2-7; D possibly corresponds to TRBD1 (5 bases). Germline V gene sequence: CDR1 SGHKS, CDR2 YYEKEE (reference sequence). The V end was cut by 6 bases, the J end by 1 base, with 11 bases between. CDR3 size: 13 residues.

This clonotype was seen ten or more times. The gene calls are TRBV7-2 and TRBJ2-2; no clear D. The germline V and J ends were trimmed by 5 bases and 1 base, with 11 bases remaining between them. This CDR3 is 15 amino acids long. Germline values: CDR1 SGHTA, CDR2 FQGNSA. CDR3 protein: CASSRRSGNTGELFF. The DNA of the CDR3 is TGTGCCAGCAGCCGCAGGAGTGGGAACACCGGGGAGCTGTTTTTT.

Remarks on this clonotype: A junction boundary mismatches the germline segment, possibly from a read error. V gene TRBV7-2 combines with J gene TRBJ2-1, with D possibly TRBD1 on 7 matching bases. Germline CDR1 is SGHTA and CDR2 is FQGNSA. The CDR3 length is 14 residues. The CDR3: CASSPQGQGGIVFF. In DNA, the CDR3 is TGTGCTAGCAGCCCCCAAGGGCAGGGGGGCATTGTGTTCTTC.

Of note for this clonotype: A much bigger clone sits one base away, suggesting this may be a read error. The chain couples TRBV2 to TRBJ2-7, with D possibly matching TRBD2 (7 bases). This CDR3 comprises 14 residues. The germline V gene encodes CDR1 SNHLY and CDR2 FYNNEI. Trimming took 8 bases from V and 3 from J, leaving 17 bases between them. CDR3 DNA: TGTGCCAGCGGGGGGCGGGGGACCGGCTACGAGCAGTACTTC. Protein product: CASGGRGTGYEQYF.

Turning to this clonotype: It may be a read error: a sequence one base away is much more abundant. This sequence joins TRBV7-2 and TRBJ2-7, with unresolved D. Germline CDR1 and CDR2: SGHTA and FQGNSA. The CDR3 has 12 amino acids. With 5 bases removed from V and 0 bases from J, the gap between germline ends came to 5 bases. The CDR3 region is CASSPLSYEQYF. CDR3 nucleotides: TGTGCCAGCAGCCCGCTCTCCTACGAGCAGTACTTC.

With respect to this clonotype: A much bigger clone sits one base away, suggesting this may be a read error. The gene calls are TRBV7-2 and TRBJ2-5, with 10 bases identical to TRBD2. Germline CDR1 SGHTA, CDR2 FQGNSA. The V gene end was trimmed by 5 bases and the J gene end by 12 bases; junction bases not matched to a gene: 6. The CDR3 runs to 12 residues. The CDR3 DNA sequence: TGTGCCAGCAGCACGACTAGCGGGCCTGAGTACTTC. Translating gives CASSTTSGPEYF.

There are many counts of this clonotype. The CDR3: CALGTTSTDTQYF. CDR3 DNA sequence: TGTGCCCTCGGGACCACTAGCACAGATACGCAGTATTTT. The chain links TRBV7-9 to TRBJ2-3; the D gene could be TRBD1 or TRBD2 (5 bases each). Per germline, CDR1 SEHNR and CDR2 FQNEAQ (reference sequence). V dropped 11 bases and J dropped 0 bases, with 12 bases sitting between them. The CDR3 runs 13 residues.

This clonotype was counted many times. CDR3 DNA: TGCAGTGCTAGAGATCTGCAGCGGGCCCCGAACACCGGGGAGCTGTTTTTT. Its translation: CSARDLQRAPNTGELFF. The V and J genes are TRBV20-1 and TRBJ2-2, with a possible D match to TRBD2 (6 bases). The CDR3 has 17 amino acids. Germline V gene lookup returns CDR1 DFQATT and CDR2 SNEGSKA (reference sequence). V gave up 0 bases and J gave up 0 bases, with 14 bases separating them.